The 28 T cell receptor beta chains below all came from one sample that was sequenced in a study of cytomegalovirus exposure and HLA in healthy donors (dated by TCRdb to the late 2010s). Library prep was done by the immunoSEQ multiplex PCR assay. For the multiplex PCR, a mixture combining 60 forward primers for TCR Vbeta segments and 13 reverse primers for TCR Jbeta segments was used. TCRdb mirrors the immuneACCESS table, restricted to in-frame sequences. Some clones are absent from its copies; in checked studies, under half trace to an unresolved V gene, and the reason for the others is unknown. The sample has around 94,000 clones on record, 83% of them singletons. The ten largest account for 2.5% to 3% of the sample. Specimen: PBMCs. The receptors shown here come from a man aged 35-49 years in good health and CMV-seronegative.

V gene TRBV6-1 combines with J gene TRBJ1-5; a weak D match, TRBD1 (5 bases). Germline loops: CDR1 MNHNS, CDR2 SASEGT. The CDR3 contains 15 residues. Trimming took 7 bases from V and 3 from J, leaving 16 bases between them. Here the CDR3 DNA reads TGTGCCAGCAACCCCGGGGGGGGTTACAATCAGCCCCAGCATTTT. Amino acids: CASNPGGGYNQPQHF.

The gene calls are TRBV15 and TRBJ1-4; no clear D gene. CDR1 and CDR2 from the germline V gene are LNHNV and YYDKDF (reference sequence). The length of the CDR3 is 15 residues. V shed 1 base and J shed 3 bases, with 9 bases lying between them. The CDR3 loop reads CATSRVGGSNEKLFF. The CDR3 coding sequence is TGTGCCACCAGCAGAGTCGGAGGGTCTAATGAAAAACTGTTTTTT.

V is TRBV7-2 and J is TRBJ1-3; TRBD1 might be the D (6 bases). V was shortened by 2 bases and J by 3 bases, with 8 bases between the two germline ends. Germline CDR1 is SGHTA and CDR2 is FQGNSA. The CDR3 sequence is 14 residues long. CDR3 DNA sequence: TGTGCCAGCAGCTTATACAGGGTTGGAAACACCATATATTTT. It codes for CASSLYRVGNTIYF.

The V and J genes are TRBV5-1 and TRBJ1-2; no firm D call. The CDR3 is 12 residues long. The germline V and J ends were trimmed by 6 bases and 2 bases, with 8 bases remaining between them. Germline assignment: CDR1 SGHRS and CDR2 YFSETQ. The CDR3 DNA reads TGCGCCAGCAACGGAGGAAACTATGGCTACACCTTC. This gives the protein CASNGGNYGYTF.

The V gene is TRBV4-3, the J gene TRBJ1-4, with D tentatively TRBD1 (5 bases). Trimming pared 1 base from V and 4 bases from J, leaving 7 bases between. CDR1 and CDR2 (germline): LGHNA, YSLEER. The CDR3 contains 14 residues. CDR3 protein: CASSQGQRNEKLFF. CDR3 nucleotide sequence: TGCGCCAGCAGCCAAGGACAGCGTAATGAAAAACTGTTTTTT.

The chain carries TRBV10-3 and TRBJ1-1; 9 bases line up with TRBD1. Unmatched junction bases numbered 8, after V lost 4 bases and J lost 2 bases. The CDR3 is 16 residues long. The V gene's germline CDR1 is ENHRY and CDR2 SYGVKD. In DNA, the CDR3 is TGTGCCATCAGTGTAACTTTGACAGGGGGTAACACTGAAGCTTTCTTT. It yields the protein CAISVTLTGGNTEAFF.

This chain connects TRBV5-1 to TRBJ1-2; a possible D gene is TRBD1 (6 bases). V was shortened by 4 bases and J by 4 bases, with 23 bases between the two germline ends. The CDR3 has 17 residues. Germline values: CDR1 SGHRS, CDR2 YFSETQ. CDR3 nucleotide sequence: TGCGCCAGCAGCCCAGGGGTAGCTGGGGGCAGTATCTATGGCTACACCTTC. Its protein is CASSPGVAGGSIYGYTF.

For the CDR3, the DNA is TGCGCCAGCAGCTTGGCCCAGGAGGCAGATACGCAGTATTTT. It yields the protein CASSLAQEADTQYF. The rearrangement links TRBV5-1 to TRBJ2-3, with a possible D match to TRBD2 (5 bases). Trimming stripped 0 bases from V and 4 bases from J, with 9 bases between. This CDR3 is built from 14 residues. Germline CDR1 SGHRS, CDR2 YFSETQ.

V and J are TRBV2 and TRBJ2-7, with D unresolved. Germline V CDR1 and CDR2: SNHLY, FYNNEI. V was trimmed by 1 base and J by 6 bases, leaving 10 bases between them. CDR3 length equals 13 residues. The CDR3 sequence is CASSEGSASEQYF. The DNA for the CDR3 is TGTGCCAGCAGTGAAGGGTCCGCGAGCGAGCAGTACTTC.

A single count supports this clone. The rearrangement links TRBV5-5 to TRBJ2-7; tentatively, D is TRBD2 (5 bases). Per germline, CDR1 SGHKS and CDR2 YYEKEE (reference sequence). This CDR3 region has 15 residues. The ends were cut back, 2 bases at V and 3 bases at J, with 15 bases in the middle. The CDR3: CASSLRPGRNYEQYF. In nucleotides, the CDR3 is TGTGCCAGCAGCTTACGTCCGGGAAGAAACTACGAGCAGTACTTC.

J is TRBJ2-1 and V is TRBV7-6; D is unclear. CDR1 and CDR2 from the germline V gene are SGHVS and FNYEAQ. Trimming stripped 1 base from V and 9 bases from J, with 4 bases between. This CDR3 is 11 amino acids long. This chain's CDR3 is CASSLEREQFF. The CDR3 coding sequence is TGTGCCAGCAGCTTAGAGCGTGAGCAGTTCTTC.

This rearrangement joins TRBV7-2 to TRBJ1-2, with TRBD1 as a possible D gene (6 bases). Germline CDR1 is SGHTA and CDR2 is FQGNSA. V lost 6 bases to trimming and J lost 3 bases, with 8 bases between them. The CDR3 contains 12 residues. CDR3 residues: CASSRQDYGYTF. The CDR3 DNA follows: TGTGCCAGCAGTCGACAGGACTATGGCTACACCTTC.

The CDR3 sequence is CASSRDTREHNEKLFF. Written as DNA, the CDR3 is TGTGCCAGCAGCCGGGACACGAGGGAGCATAATGAAAAACTGTTTTTT. The chain recombines TRBV2 with TRBJ1-4, with D perhaps matching TRBD1 (6 bases). CDR3 length equals 16 residues. With 6 bases removed from V and 4 bases from J, the gap between germline ends came to 18 bases. CDR1 is SNHLY and CDR2 is FYNNEI in the germline V gene.

CDR3 bases: TGTGCCAGCATCGGTAGCGGGGGGATGGGGGTAATAGATACGCAGTATTTT. It specifies CASIGSGGMGVIDTQYF. V usage is TRBV6-4 and J usage is TRBJ2-3, with 10 bases matching TRBD2. This CDR3 spans 17 amino acids. Unmatched junction bases numbered 15, after V lost 7 bases and J lost 5 bases. Germline V gene data show CDR1 as MRHNA and CDR2 as SNTAGT.

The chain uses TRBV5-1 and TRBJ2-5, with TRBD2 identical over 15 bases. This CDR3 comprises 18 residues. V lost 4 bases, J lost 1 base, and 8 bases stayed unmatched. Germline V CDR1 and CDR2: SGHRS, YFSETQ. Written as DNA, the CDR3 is TGCGCCAGCAGCACCGGGACTAGCGGGGGGTATTTCCAAGAGACCCAGTACTTC. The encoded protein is CASSTGTSGGYFQETQYF.

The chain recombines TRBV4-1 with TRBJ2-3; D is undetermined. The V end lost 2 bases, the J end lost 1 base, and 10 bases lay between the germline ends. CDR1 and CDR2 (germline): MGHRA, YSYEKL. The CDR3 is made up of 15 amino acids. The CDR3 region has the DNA TGCGCCAGCAGCCAACGCGGATCCGGCACAGATACGCAGTATTTT. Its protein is CASSQRGSGTDTQYF.

The DNA of the CDR3 is TGCGCCAGCAGCCAGAAATGGACAGGGGGCACAGATACGCAGTATTTT. Its protein product is CASSQKWTGGTDTQYF. The chain uses TRBV5-1 and TRBJ2-3, with 9 bases that match TRBD1. Germline values: CDR1 SGHRS, CDR2 YFSETQ. The junction had 7 bases not matched to a gene; V was cut back by 4 bases and J by 1 base. The CDR3 totals 16 residues.

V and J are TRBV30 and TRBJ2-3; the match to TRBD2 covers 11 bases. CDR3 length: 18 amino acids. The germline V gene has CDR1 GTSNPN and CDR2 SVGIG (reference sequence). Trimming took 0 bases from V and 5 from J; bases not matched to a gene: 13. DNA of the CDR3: TGTGCCTGGAGTGTTGCCCCTTTTAGCGGGGGGGCCCAAGATACGCAGTATTTT. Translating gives CAWSVAPFSGGAQDTQYF.

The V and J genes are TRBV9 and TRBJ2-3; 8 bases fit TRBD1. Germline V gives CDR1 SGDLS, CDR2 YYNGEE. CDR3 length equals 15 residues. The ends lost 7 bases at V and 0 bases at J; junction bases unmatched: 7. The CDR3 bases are TGTGCCAGCCCCCAGGGGGCGCATAGCACAGATACGCAGTATTTT. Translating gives CASPQGAHSTDTQYF.

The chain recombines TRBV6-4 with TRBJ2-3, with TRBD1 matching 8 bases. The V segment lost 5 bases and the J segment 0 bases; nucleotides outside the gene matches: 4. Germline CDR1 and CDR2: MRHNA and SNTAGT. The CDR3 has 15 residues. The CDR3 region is CASSNRGSSTDTQYF. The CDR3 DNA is TGTGCCAGCAGTAACAGGGGGTCTAGCACAGATACGCAGTATTTT.

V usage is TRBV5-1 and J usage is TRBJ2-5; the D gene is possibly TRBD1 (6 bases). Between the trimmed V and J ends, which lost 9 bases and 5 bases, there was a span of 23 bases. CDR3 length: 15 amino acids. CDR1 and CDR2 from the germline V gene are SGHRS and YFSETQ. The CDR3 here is CATGAGRGTWETQYF. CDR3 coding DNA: TGCGCCACAGGGGCCGGCAGGGGCACGTGGGAGACCCAGTACTTC.

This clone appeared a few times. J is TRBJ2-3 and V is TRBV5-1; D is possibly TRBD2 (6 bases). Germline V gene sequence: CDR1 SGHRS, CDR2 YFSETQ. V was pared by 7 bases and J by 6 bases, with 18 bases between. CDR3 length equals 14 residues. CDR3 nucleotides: TGCGCCAGCCGGCTTAACGGAGGGGCGGATACGCAGTATTTT. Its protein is CASRLNGGADTQYF.

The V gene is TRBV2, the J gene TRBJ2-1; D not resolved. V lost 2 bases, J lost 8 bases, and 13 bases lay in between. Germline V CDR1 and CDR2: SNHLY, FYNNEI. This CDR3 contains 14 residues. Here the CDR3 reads CASSELRLADEQFF. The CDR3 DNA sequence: TGTGCCAGCAGTGAATTAAGGCTTGCGGATGAGCAGTTCTTC.

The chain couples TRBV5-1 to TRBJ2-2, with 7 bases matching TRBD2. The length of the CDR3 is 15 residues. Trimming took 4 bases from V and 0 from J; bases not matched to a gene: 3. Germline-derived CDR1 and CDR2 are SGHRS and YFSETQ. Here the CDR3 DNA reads TGCGCCAGCAGCCTAAGCGGGGCGAACACCGGGGAGCTGTTTTTT. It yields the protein CASSLSGANTGELFF.

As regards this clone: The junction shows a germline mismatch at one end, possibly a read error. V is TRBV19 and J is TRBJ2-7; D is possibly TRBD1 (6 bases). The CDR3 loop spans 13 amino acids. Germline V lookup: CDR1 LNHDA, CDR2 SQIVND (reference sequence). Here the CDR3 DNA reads TGTGCCAGTAGTTCCCAGGGGTCCTCCGAGCAGTACTTC. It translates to CASSSQGSSEQYF. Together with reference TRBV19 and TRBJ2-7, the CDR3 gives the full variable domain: DGGITQSPKYLFRKEGQNVTLSCEQNLNHDAMYWYRQDPGQGLRLIYYSQIVNDFQKGDIAEGYSVSREKKESFPLTVTSAQKNPTAFYLCASSSQGSSEQYFGPGTRLTVT.

This chain's CDR3 is CASSWQGEGPLHF. CDR3 nucleotide sequence: TGTGCCAGCAGCTGGCAAGGGGAGGGTCCCCTCCACTTT. The chain links TRBV7-9 to TRBJ1-6; the D gene is possibly TRBD1 (5 bases). The CDR3 is 13 amino acids. V gave up 4 bases and J gave up 13 bases, with 14 bases separating them. From germline, CDR1 is SEHNR and CDR2 FQNEAQ (reference sequence).

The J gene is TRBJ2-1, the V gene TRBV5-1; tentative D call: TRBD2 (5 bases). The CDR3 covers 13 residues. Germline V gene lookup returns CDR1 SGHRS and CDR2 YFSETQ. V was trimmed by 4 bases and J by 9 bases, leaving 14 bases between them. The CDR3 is CASSPQPEGEQFF. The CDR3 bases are TGCGCCAGCAGCCCTCAACCTGAGGGTGAGCAGTTCTTC.

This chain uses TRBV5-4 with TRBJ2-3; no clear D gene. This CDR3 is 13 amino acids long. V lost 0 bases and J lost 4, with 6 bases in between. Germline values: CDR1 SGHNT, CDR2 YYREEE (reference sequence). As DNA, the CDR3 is TGTGCCAGCAGCTTGGATACGGCAGATACGCAGTATTTT. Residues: CASSLDTADTQYF.